These T cell receptor beta chains were read from a single sample in a study of T-cell memory formation after mild COVID-19. TCRdb reprocessed the 5' RACE reads via MiXCR and lists one record per CDR3 protein. This sample carries about half a million distinct CDR3 sequences, 15% to 20% of them seen once, and the ten largest clones take roughly 12%. The sample taken for sequencing was PBMCs or a T cell subset sorted from them (not recorded which). These receptors were obtained from an adult woman who had mild COVID-19 (a few samples of this study predate the infection). Cell type and time point are not known. Both conserved end residues are part of each CDR3. D genes are given only for firm matches. A clone size is listed for some rows: how often the clone was seen (once, few, many), or a class if it is expanded.

>TRBV12-3/TRBV12-4|NA|TRBJ1-5|TRBD1
CASSLQGWRNQPQHF
TGTGCCAGCAGTCTACAGGGGTGGAGAAATCAGCCCCAGCATTTT
>TRBV9|NA|TRBJ2-7|NA
CASSVDPTSYEQYF
TGTGCCAGCAGCGTAGACCCAACCTCCTACGAGCAGTACTTC
>TRBV10-3|few|TRBJ2-5|NA
CAISEIPGHLQETQYF
TGTGCCATCAGTGAAATCCCGGGACACCTCCAAGAGACCCAGTACTTC
>TRBV20-1|NA|TRBJ2-7|TRBD2
CSAPRLAGAHYEQYF
TGCAGTGCCCCGCGACTAGCGGGAGCCCACTACGAGCAGTACTTC
>TRBV29-1|NA|TRBJ2-1|TRBD2
CSVAPSGGNEQFF
TGCAGCGTTGCCCCCAGCGGGGGGAATGAGCAGTTCTTC
>TRBV7-9|NA|TRBJ1-2|TRBD1
CASSLEGQDYYGYTF
TGTGCCAGCAGCTTAGAAGGACAGGACTACTATGGCTACACCTTC
>TRBV5-1|NA|TRBJ1-3|TRBD1
CASSSAGQGGNTIYF
TGCGCCAGCAGCTCGGCGGGACAGGGTGGAAACACCATATATTTT
>TRBV7-2|few|TRBJ2-3|NA
CASSLEGGPTDTQYF
TGTGCCAGCAGCTTAGAGGGGGGACCCACAGATACGCAGTATTTT
>TRBV5-1|NA|TRBJ2-1|NA
CASSLGQSVKEQFF
TGCGCCAGCAGCTTGGGACAGTCGGTGAAGGAGCAGTTCTTC
>TRBV2|NA|TRBJ2-1|TRBD2
CASRPTTSGLNEQFF
TGTGCCAGCAGGCCGACTACTAGCGGTCTCAATGAGCAGTTCTTC
>TRBV5-1|few|TRBJ2-5|NA
CASSREAVQETQYF
TGCGCCAGCAGCCGAGAAGCGGTACAAGAGACCCAGTACTTC
>TRBV7-9|NA|TRBJ1-1|TRBD1
CASSLHTGEPTEAFF
TGTGCCAGCAGCTTACATACAGGGGAACCCACTGAAGCTTTCTTT
>TRBV12-5|few|TRBJ2-7|TRBD2
CASGLVGLAGPPSYEQYF
TGTGCTAGTGGTTTGGTCGGACTAGCGGGCCCTCCCTCCTACGAGCAGTACTTC
>TRBV6-5|many|TRBJ2-3|NA
CASSYTQVAGPQSYTQYF
TGTGCCAGCAGTTACACACAGGTTGCCGGGCCGCAGTCTTATACGCAGTATTTT
>TRBV25-1|few|TRBJ1-1|TRBD1
CASQPMIGTGYTEAFF
TGTGCCAGCCAACCCATGATAGGGACAGGATACACTGAAGCTTTCTTT
>TRBV20-1|few|TRBJ2-7|NA
CSARDLSKGVNYEQYF
TGCAGTGCTAGAGATCTCTCGAAGGGGGTGAACTACGAGCAGTACTTC
>TRBV7-9|NA|TRBJ2-7|NA
CASSGTAAHEQYF
TGTGCCAGCAGCGGGACCGCTGCGCACGAGCAGTACTTC
>TRBV2|NA|TRBJ1-1|NA
CASSEGTRNTEAFF
TGTGCCAGCAGTGAAGGGACGAGGAACACTGAAGCTTTCTTT
>TRBV6-6|NA|TRBJ1-5|NA
CASTLWGERRNGQPQHF
TGTGCCAGCACCCTCTGGGGGGAACGGAGGAACGGTCAGCCCCAGCATTTT
>TRBV5-1|NA|TRBJ1-2|NA
CASSLNGRAADGYTF
TGCGCCAGCAGCTTGAACGGCAGGGCTGCGGATGGCTACACCTTC
>TRBV11-1|NA|TRBJ2-1|TRBD1
CASSRGTGAYNEQFF
TGTGCCAGCAGCCGCGGGACAGGGGCCTACAATGAGCAGTTCTTC
>TRBV5-1|many|TRBJ2-6|TRBD1
CASSWNRGPGANVLTF
TGCGCCAGCAGCTGGAACAGGGGGCCCGGGGCCAACGTCCTGACTTTC
>TRBV4-3|NA|TRBJ2-1|NA
CASSQVYAGPYNEQFF
TGCGCCAGCAGCCAAGTCTATGCGGGCCCCTACAATGAGCAGTTCTTC
>TRBV7-7|few|TRBJ2-7|NA
CASSSSLWTDYEQYF
TGTGCCAGCAGCTCCTCTCTGTGGACAGACTACGAGCAGTACTTC
>TRBV7-2|NA|TRBJ2-5|TRBD2
CASSFTSGGYQETQYF
TGTGCCAGCAGCTTTACTAGCGGGGGGTACCAAGAGACCCAGTACTTC
>TRBV7-9|few|TRBJ1-1|NA
CASSAAPGGTEAFF
TGTGCCAGCAGCGCGGCTCCGGGGGGGACTGAAGCTTTCTTT
>TRBV20-1|NA|TRBJ2-2|TRBD2
CSATQREAGELFF
TGCAGTGCTACCCAGCGGGAGGCCGGGGAGCTGTTTTTT
>TRBV2|NA|TRBJ2-7|TRBD1
CASSEQGATYEQYF
TGTGCCAGCAGTGAACAGGGGGCTACCTACGAGCAGTACTTC
>TRBV3-1|few|TRBJ2-1|TRBD1
CASRLLGQGASEQFF
TGTGCCAGCCGCTTGCTTGGACAGGGGGCGAGTGAGCAGTTCTTC
>TRBV25-1|once|TRBJ1-3|TRBD1
CASSEPPGQGRRNTIYF
TGTGCCAGCAGTGAACCCCCGGGACAGGGGAGAAGAAACACCATATATTTT
>TRBV6-5|NA|TRBJ2-1|NA
CASSPRLGQQQFF
TGTGCCAGCAGTCCTCGCCTGGGCCAGCAGCAGTTCTTC
>TRBV12-3/TRBV12-4|NA|TRBJ1-3|NA
CASDRDTQYF
TGTGCCAGCGACCGGGACACCCAATATTTT
>TRBV13|NA|TRBJ2-4|NA
CASSLVVGRKAKNIQYF
TGTGCCAGCAGCTTAGTGGTCGGAAGGAAGGCCAAAAACATTCAGTACTTC
>TRBV7-2|few|TRBJ1-2|NA
CASSLVSGLSGYGYTF
TGTGCCAGCAGCTTAGTTTCGGGGCTGTCGGGCTATGGCTACACCTTC
>TRBV11-2|NA|TRBJ1-2|NA
CASSLVTMEGYTF
TGTGCCAGCAGCTTAGTTACAATGGAAGGCTACACCTTC
>TRBV7-9|NA|TRBJ1-4|NA
CASSPGWTNEKLFF
TGTGCCAGCAGCCCAGGATGGACAAATGAAAAACTGTTTTTT
>TRBV29-1|NA|TRBJ2-5|TRBD2
CSSQTSGGGGTQYF
TGCAGCTCACAGACTAGCGGGGGAGGCGGGACCCAGTACTTC
>TRBV18|few|TRBJ2-3|NA
CASSPRGFGTDTQYF
TGTGCCAGCTCACCAAGGGGCTTTGGCACAGATACGCAGTATTTT
>TRBV7-9|many|TRBJ1-4|NA
CASSHPPSNEKLFF
TGTGCCAGCAGCCACCCCCCCAGTAATGAAAAACTGTTTTTT
>TRBV4-3|NA|TRBJ2-7|NA
CASSHRPWESYEQYF
TGCGCCAGCAGCCATCGCCCGTGGGAGTCCTACGAGCAGTACTTC
>TRBV18|few|TRBJ2-7|NA
CASSGTRNSNAYEQYF
TGTGCCAGCTCAGGGACCCGAAACAGCAACGCCTACGAGCAGTACTTC